This TCR beta chain comes out of a study of T-cell memory formation after mild COVID-19. The overall study: There were largely donor-specific TCR clusters.

Study-wide results and limits: The study found balanced CD4/CD8 in clones contracting day 15 to 85 and a CD4+ lean in later expanders.

A note on this clonotype: Its antigen remains unknown.

MiXCR, applied by TCRdb to the 5' RACE reads, yields one record per CDR3 protein. The table includes roughly 300,000 distinct CDR3 sequences, roughly an eighth detected once. The TCR was taken from a man younger than 35 who had mild COVID-19 (a few samples of this study predate the infection). Cell type and time point are not known. The sequenced material came from PBMCs or a T cell subset sorted from them (not recorded which).

The CDR3 protein is CASGTETQYF. The DNA for the CDR3 is TGTGCCAGCGGGACGGAGACCCAGTACTTC. V usage is TRBV9 and J usage is TRBJ2-5, with D possibly being TRBD1 or TRBD2 (5 bases each). This CDR3 has 10 amino acids. V gave up 7 bases and J gave up 5 bases, with 6 bases separating them. Germline V gives CDR1 SGDLS, CDR2 YYNGEE.